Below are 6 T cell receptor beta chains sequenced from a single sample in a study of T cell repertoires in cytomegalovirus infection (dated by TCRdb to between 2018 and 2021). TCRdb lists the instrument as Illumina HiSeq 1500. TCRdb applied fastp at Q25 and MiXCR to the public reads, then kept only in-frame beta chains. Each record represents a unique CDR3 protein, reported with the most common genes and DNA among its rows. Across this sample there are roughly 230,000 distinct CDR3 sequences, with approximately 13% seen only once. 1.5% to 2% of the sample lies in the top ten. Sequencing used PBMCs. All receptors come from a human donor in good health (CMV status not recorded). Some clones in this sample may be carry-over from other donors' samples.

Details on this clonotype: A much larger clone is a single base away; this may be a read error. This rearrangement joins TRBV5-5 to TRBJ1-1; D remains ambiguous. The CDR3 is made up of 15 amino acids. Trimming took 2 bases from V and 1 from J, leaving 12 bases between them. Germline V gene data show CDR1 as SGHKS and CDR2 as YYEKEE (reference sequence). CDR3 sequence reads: CASSLGVRSNTEAFF. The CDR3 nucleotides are TGTGCCAGCAGCTTAGGCGTCAGATCGAACACTGAAGCTTTCTTT.

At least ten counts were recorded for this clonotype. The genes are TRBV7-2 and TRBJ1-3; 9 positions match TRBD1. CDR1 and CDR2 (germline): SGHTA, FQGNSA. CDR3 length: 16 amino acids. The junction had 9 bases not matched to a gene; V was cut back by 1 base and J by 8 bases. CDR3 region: CASSLVVGQGSYTIYF. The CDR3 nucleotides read TGTGCCAGCAGCTTAGTAGTCGGACAGGGGAGCTACACCATATATTTT.

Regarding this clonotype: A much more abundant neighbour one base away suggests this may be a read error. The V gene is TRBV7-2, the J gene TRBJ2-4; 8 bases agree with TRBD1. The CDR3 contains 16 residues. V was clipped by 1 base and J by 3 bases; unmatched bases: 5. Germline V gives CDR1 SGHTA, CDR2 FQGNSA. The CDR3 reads CASSLVGTGVKNIQYF. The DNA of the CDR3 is TGTGCCAGCAGCTTAGTTGGGACAGGCGTCAAAAACATTCAGTACTTC.

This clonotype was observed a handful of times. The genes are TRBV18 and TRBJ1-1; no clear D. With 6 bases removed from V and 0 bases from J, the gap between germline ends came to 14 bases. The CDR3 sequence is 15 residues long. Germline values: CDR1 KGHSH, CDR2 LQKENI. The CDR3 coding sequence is TGTGCCAGCTCGCCCCGTGTAGATCTGAACACTGAAGCTTTCTTT. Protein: CASSPRVDLNTEAFF. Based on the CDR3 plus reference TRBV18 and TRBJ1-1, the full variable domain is NAGVMQNPRHLVRRRGQEARLRCSPMKGHSHVYWYRQLPEEGLKFMVYLQKENIIDESGMPKERFSAEFPKEGPSILRIQQVVRGDSAAYFCASSPRVDLNTEAFFGQGTRLTVV.

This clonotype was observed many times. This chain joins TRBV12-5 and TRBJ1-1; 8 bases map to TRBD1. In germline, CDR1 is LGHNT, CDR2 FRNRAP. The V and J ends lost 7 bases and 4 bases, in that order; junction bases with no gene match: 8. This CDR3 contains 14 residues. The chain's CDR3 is CASVLTGGFTEAFF. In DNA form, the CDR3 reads TGTGCTAGTGTCCTTACAGGGGGTTTCACTGAAGCTTTCTTT.

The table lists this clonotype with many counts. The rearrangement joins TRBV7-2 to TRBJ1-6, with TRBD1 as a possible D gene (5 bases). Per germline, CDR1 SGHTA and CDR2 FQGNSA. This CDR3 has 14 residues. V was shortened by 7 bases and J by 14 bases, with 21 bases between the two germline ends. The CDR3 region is CASNLRDSDGALHF. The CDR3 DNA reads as TGTGCCAGCAATCTCCGGGACTCCGATGGGGCCCTCCACTTT.